This TCR beta chain was identified in a study of T cells in Graves' hyperthyroidism and ophthalmopathy. RNA transcripts yielded amplified TCR beta CDR3 regions. The study used the HTBI primer set for a first-round RT-PCR of the TCR CDR3. TCRdb re-derived calls from the multiplex PCR reads in MiXCR, one entry per CDR3 protein. The sample has 650,000 to 700,000 distinct CDR3 sequences; around 15% are singletons. Per germline, CDR1 SGHNT and CDR2 YYREEE (reference sequence). There are 16 residues in the CDR3. V dropped 4 bases and J dropped 0; count of bases not matched to a gene: 9. This clonotype occurred many times. If no ophthalmopathy progression occurred within 18 months, Graves' hyperthyroidism was stable.

The chain couples TRBV5-4 to TRBJ2-7; TRBD2 matches at 8 bases. The TCR was taken from a man in his fifties with Graves' hyperthyroidism. Sequencing used blood. Here the CDR3 reads CASSPSGGTSSYEQYF. CDR3 sequence (DNA): TGTGCCAGCAGCCCCTCGGGGGGGACTTCCTCCTACGAGCAGTACTTC.